A single sample is the source of the 32 T cell receptor beta chains below, sequenced in a study of CD8+ T cells in alopecia areata (dated by TCRdb to 2016 to 2018). Interpreted using the paper, the time point label stands for: baseline before oral tofacitinib. The method was the immunoSEQ multiplex PCR assay. RNA was extracted from all samples and reverse transcribed into cDNA, which served as template for TCR sequencing. TCRdb mirrors the immuneACCESS table, restricted to in-frame sequences. Some clones are absent from its copies; in checked studies, under half trace to an unresolved V gene, and the reason for the others is unknown. A total of roughly 140,000 clones appear in this sample, about 51% of them only once. More than 0.95% of the sample comes from the top ten. The source material was CD4+ T cells sorted from blood, sampled at week 0. The source is a human donor with alopecia areata.

The chain combines TRBV27 with TRBJ2-1; 8 nucleotides match TRBD1. Germline lookup yields CDR1 MNHEY and CDR2 SMNVEV (reference sequence). V lost 3 bases and J lost 8; bases outside the gene matches: 12. The CDR3 loop spans 16 amino acids. The CDR3 region is CASSLWRQGASYEQFF. CDR3 bases: TGTGCCAGCAGTTTGTGGCGCCAGGGGGCTAGTTATGAGCAGTTCTTC.

This clone came up once. This rearrangement joins TRBV5-6 to TRBJ2-5, with 7 bases lining up with TRBD1. This CDR3 region has 16 residues. Germline V gene data show CDR1 as SGHDT and CDR2 as YYEEEE. V lost 4 bases and J lost 2; bases outside the gene matches: 11. The CDR3 sequence: CASSPRIWTGQETQYF. CDR3 DNA: TGTGCCAGCAGCCCAAGAATATGGACAGGACAAGAGACCCAGTACTTC.

The chain has TRBV30 and TRBJ2-3, with TRBD2 matching over 10 bases. The CDR3 contains 14 residues. Germline CDR1 GTSNPN, CDR2 SVGIG (reference sequence). J lost 5 bases, V lost 2 bases, and 4 bases had no gene match. CDR3 in DNA: TGTGCCTGGAGTCGTAGCGGGAGGATAGATACGCAGTATTTT. It encodes CAWSRSGRIDTQYF.

The chain has TRBV19 and TRBJ2-7; D is unclear. Germline-derived CDR1 and CDR2 are LNHDA and SQIVND (reference sequence). V lost 5 bases and J lost 3, with 5 bases in between. This CDR3 region has 11 residues. CDR3 DNA: TGTGCCAGTAGTTCCTACTACGAGCAGTACTTC. Amino acid sequence: CASSSYYEQYF.

V gene TRBV29-1 combines with J gene TRBJ2-1; D not resolved. Deletions cut 2 bases from V and 8 bases from J, with 7 bases between. Looked up from germline, CDR1 is SQVTM and CDR2 is ANQGSEA. The CDR3 consists of 11 residues. Here the CDR3 reads CSVETRDEQFF. For the CDR3, the DNA is TGCAGCGTTGAAACCCGGGATGAGCAGTTCTTC.

The gene calls are TRBV20-1 and TRBJ2-5; D is unresolved. Trimming shortened V by 3 bases and J by 5 bases, and 4 bases separated the two germline ends. CDR1 is DFQATT and CDR2 is SNEGSKA in the germline V gene (reference sequence). CDR3 length: 10 residues. CDR3 sequence reads: CSASHETQYF. DNA for the CDR3: TGCAGTGCTAGCCACGAGACCCAGTACTTC.

The rearrangement joins TRBV6-6 to TRBJ1-2, with D tentatively TRBD1 (5 bases). This CDR3 has 14 amino acids. V was cut by 2 bases and J by 3 bases, with 10 bases left in between. CDR1 is MNHNY and CDR2 is SVGAGI in the germline V gene (reference sequence). Here the CDR3 DNA reads TGTGCCAGCAGTTACCAGGGTATAGACTATGGCTACACCTTC. Amino acids: CASSYQGIDYGYTF.

The chain employs TRBV19 and TRBJ1-1; D is unresolved. The CDR3 spans 13 residues. From germline, CDR1 is LNHDA and CDR2 SQIVND (reference sequence). V lost 4 bases and J 4 bases, leaving 10 bases between the germline ends. This CDR3 is CASSNPQGTEAFF. The CDR3 nucleotides are TGTGCCAGTAGTAACCCCCAAGGCACTGAAGCTTTCTTT.

This chain connects TRBV6-5 to TRBJ1-4, with D perhaps TRBD1 (5 bases). The germline CDR1 and CDR2 sequences are MNHEY and SVGAGI. The CDR3 spans 14 residues. V gave up 3 bases and J gave up 7 bases, with 12 bases separating them. The CDR3 here is CASSYRQGGEKLFF. CDR3 nucleotides: TGTGCCAGCAGTTATAGGCAGGGTGGTGAAAAACTGTTTTTT.

The CDR3 coding sequence is TGCAGCGTTGAATCGCAGTCCTACGAGCAGTACTTC. This encodes CSVESQSYEQYF. V usage is TRBV29-1 and J usage is TRBJ2-5; D remains unclear. Matching the DNA end better, TRBJ2-7 makes the J call doubtful. In germline, CDR1 is SQVTM, CDR2 ANQGSEA. The CDR3 contains 12 residues.

The sample holds a few counts of this clone. The chain employs TRBV6-1 and TRBJ2-2; no reliable D call. V gave up 3 bases and J gave up 7 bases, with 15 bases separating them. CDR3 length: 15 residues. From germline, CDR1 is MNHNS and CDR2 SASEGT. This CDR3 reads CASSEMVVIVGELFF. The DNA for the CDR3 is TGTGCCAGCAGTGAGATGGTAGTGATCGTCGGGGAGCTGTTTTTT.

The V and J genes are TRBV7-2 and TRBJ2-7; the match to TRBD2 covers 9 bases. Germline trimming cut 2 bases from V and 4 bases from J; bases unmatched to any gene: 6. The CDR3 runs 15 residues. Per the germline V gene, CDR1 is SGHTA and CDR2 is FQGNSA. Here the CDR3 reads CASSLRGGRVYEQYF. The CDR3 region has the DNA TGTGCCAGCAGCTTAAGAGGCGGGAGGGTATACGAGCAGTACTTC.

The chain couples TRBV11-2 to TRBJ2-2, with TRBD1 matching over 12 bases. Germline values: CDR1 SGHAT, CDR2 FQNNGV. The trim removed 7 bases at V and 4 bases at J, leaving 7 bases unmatched. The CDR3 length is 16 residues. The CDR3 region is CASTRGQGAATGELFF. The CDR3 region has the DNA TGTGCCAGCACTCGGGGACAGGGGGCTGCCACCGGGGAGCTGTTTTTT.

The chain has TRBV13 and TRBJ2-5, with no clear D. Germline CDR1 and CDR2: PRHDT and FYEKMQ (reference sequence). CDR3 size: 15 residues. Between the trimmed V and J ends, which lost 7 bases and 3 bases, there was a span of 18 bases. The CDR3 DNA reads TGTGCCAGCAATATAAAAGGCAGAACCGAAGAGACCCAGTACTTC. Translation: CASNIKGRTEETQYF.

CDR3 loop: CSVEQTATSGGELFF. CDR3 in DNA: TGCAGCGTTGAACAAACTGCGACTAGCGGCGGGGAGCTGTTTTTT. The chain carries TRBV29-1 and TRBJ2-2, with TRBD2 matching 9 bases. Germline trimming cut 2 bases from V and 7 bases from J; bases unmatched to any gene: 8. Per the germline V gene, CDR1 is SQVTM and CDR2 is ANQGSEA. The CDR3 sequence is 15 residues long.

Only a few counts were recorded for this clone. V usage is TRBV14 and J usage is TRBJ1-2; TRBD1 agrees at 7 bases. V shed 6 bases, J shed 5 bases, and the junction held 6 bases outside the gene matches. This CDR3 comprises 13 residues. CDR1 SGHDN and CDR2 FVKESK come from the germline V gene. The DNA of the CDR3 is TGTGCCAGCAGTGAGGGGACAGTATATGGCTACACCTTC. It yields the protein CASSEGTVYGYTF.

There are a few counts of this clone. A junction end diverges from the germline sequence, so it may reflect a read error. The chain carries TRBV20-1 and TRBJ1-1; D ambiguous. Germline CDR1 reads DFQATT; CDR2 reads SNEGSKA (reference sequence). The CDR3 sequence is 8 residues long. CDR3 residues: CSTGRAFF. For the CDR3, the DNA is TGTTCAACCGGGAGAGCTTTCTTT.

The chain joins TRBV5-1 to TRBJ2-5; D uncertain. V was clipped by 2 bases and J by 1 base, with 6 bases between them. Germline CDR1 and CDR2: SGHRS and YFSETQ. The CDR3 sequence is 13 residues long. CDR3 DNA sequence: TGCGCCAGCAGCTTCAGGAGCCAAGAGACCCAGTACTTC. Protein: CASSFRSQETQYF.

The rearrangement uses TRBV5-1 and TRBJ2-7; D unclear. The V gene's germline CDR1 is SGHRS and CDR2 YFSETQ. The CDR3 length is 13 residues. Trimming took 5 bases from V and 3 from J, leaving 12 bases between them. The CDR3 bases are TGCGCCAGCAGTGTGTTATATGACTACGAGCAGTACTTC. As protein: CASSVLYDYEQYF. The full variable domain, completed using reference TRBV5-1 and TRBJ2-7, is KAGVTQTPRYLIKTRGQQVTLSCSPISGHRSVSWYQQTPGQGLQFLFEYFSETQRNKGNFPGRFSGRQFSNSRSEMNVSTLELGDSALYLCASSVLYDYEQYFGPGTRLTVT.

The chain uses TRBV6-5 and TRBJ1-2, with 10 positions matching TRBD1. J gave up 8 bases and V 4 bases, and 4 bases lay outside the gene matches. Germline loops: CDR1 MNHEY, CDR2 SVGAGI. The CDR3 loop spans 13 amino acids. CDR3 residues: CASSLTGGQGYTF. For the CDR3, the DNA is TGTGCCAGCAGTTTGACAGGGGGCCAAGGCTACACCTTC.

This clone was seen only once. The chain links TRBV10-3 to TRBJ2-1, with 7 positions matching TRBD2. Losses at the gene ends were 6 bases for V and 3 bases for J; bases not matched to a gene: 5. The CDR3 runs to 14 residues. Germline CDR1 and CDR2: ENHRY and SYGVKD. The CDR3 spells CAISPAGNYNEQFF. CDR3 nucleotides: TGTGCCATCAGCCCAGCGGGAAACTACAATGAGCAGTTCTTC.

The V gene is TRBV10-3, the J gene TRBJ2-3, with a weak D call TRBD2 (5 bases). Trimming cost V 3 bases and J 0 bases, with 7 bases left between them. The CDR3 totals 14 residues. Germline assignment: CDR1 ENHRY and CDR2 SYGVKD. For the CDR3, the DNA is TGTGCCATCAGTGACGGCGGGAGCACAGATACGCAGTATTTT. It encodes CAISDGGSTDTQYF.

The CDR3 sequence is CSVDRTGLDYGYTF. CDR3 bases: TGCAGCGTTGACCGGACAGGGTTAGACTATGGCTACACCTTC. The V and J genes are TRBV29-1 and TRBJ1-2; TRBD1 matches at 8 bases. CDR1 and CDR2 (germline): SQVTM, ANQGSEA. The CDR3 runs to 14 residues. V gave up 3 bases and J gave up 3 bases; unmatched junction bases: 6.

On this clone: Other DNA sequences in the same sample also yield this CDR3. CDR3 residues: CSAGQGADTEAFF. DNA of the CDR3: TGCAGCGCAGGACAGGGTGCGGACACTGAAGCTTTCTTT. The rearrangement uses TRBV29-1 and TRBJ1-1; 8 nucleotides line up with TRBD1. V shed 7 bases and J 3 bases; nucleotides not matched to a gene: 7. The CDR3 covers 13 residues. Per the germline V gene, CDR1 is SQVTM and CDR2 is ANQGSEA.

The V gene is TRBV6-6, the J gene TRBJ1-2, with TRBD1 as a possible D gene (5 bases). V lost 8 bases, J lost 2 bases, and 9 bases lay in between. CDR1 MNHNY and CDR2 SVGAGI come from the germline V gene (reference sequence). There are 12 residues in the CDR3. This CDR3 is CASRDGNYGYTF. DNA of the CDR3: TGTGCCAGCCGGGACGGAAACTATGGCTACACCTTC.

This chain uses TRBV25-1 with TRBJ1-2; D perhaps matches TRBD1 (5 bases). Per germline, CDR1 MGHDK and CDR2 SYGVNS. Between the trimmed V and J ends, which lost 2 bases and 4 bases, there was a span of 8 bases. This CDR3 comprises 13 residues. The CDR3 sequence is CASSERGTYGYTF. The CDR3 DNA follows: TGTGCCAGCAGTGAACGGGGGACCTATGGCTACACCTTC.

The V call is TRBV5-1, the J call TRBJ2-6; D unclear. The CDR3 consists of 16 residues. Germline V lookup: CDR1 SGHRS, CDR2 YFSETQ. Trimming cost V 0 bases and J 2 bases, with 9 bases left between them. The CDR3 protein is CASSLEAWAGANVLTF. The CDR3 DNA sequence: TGCGCCAGCAGCTTGGAAGCCTGGGCTGGGGCCAACGTCCTGACTTTC.

The rearrangement links TRBV18 to TRBJ1-1; possible D gene TRBD1, 6 bases. This CDR3 spans 14 amino acids. Trimming removed 3 bases at V and 8 bases at J, with 16 bases between. The germline V gene encodes CDR1 KGHSH and CDR2 LQKENI. This CDR3 is CASSPTRDTREAFF. The DNA of the CDR3 is TGTGCCAGCTCACCCACTCGGGACACCCGGGAAGCTTTCTTT.

CDR3 loop: CAWSVIGEQYF. CDR3 DNA: TGTGCCTGGAGTGTCATCGGAGAGCAGTACTTC. The chain has TRBV30 and TRBJ2-7, with D unclear. Between the trimmed V and J ends, which lost 0 bases and 7 bases, there was a span of 7 bases. CDR3 length: 11 residues. From germline, CDR1 is GTSNPN and CDR2 SVGIG (reference sequence). Full variable domain (remainder filled in from reference TRBV30 and TRBJ2-7): SQTIHQWPATLVQPVGSPLSLECTVEGTSNPNLYWYRQAAGRGLQLLFYSVGIGQISSEVPQNLSASRPQDRQFILSSKKLLLSDSGFYLCAWSVIGEQYFGPGTRLTVT.

This clone was seen more than once but under ten times. The chain links TRBV29-1 to TRBJ2-5, with a tentative D call TRBD2 (6 bases). Trimming cost V 6 bases and J 1 base, with 15 bases left between them. This CDR3 contains 14 residues. The germline V gene has CDR1 SQVTM and CDR2 ANQGSEA. The DNA for the CDR3 is TGCAGCGTGACCACATCCGGGAGCCAAGAGACCCAGTACTTC. Its translation is CSVTTSGSQETQYF.

The gene calls are TRBV5-1 and TRBJ2-3, with 8 bases that match TRBD1. The CDR3 loop spans 14 amino acids. Germline assignment: CDR1 SGHRS and CDR2 YFSETQ. V was pared by 7 bases and J by 2 bases, with 6 bases of the junction left unmatched. In DNA, the CDR3 is TGCGCCAGCCATCGACAGGGGACCACAGATACGCAGTATTTT. Translated: CASHRQGTTDTQYF.

This rearrangement joins TRBV5-4 to TRBJ1-4; TRBD1 agrees at 10 bases. CDR3 size: 15 residues. Unmatched junction bases numbered 4, after V lost 1 base and J lost 7 bases. Germline assignment: CDR1 SGHNT and CDR2 YYREEE (reference sequence). The CDR3 is CASSLRDRGSEKLFF. The DNA of the CDR3 is TGTGCCAGCAGCTTGCGGGACAGGGGAAGTGAAAAACTGTTTTTT. Full variable domain (outside the CDR3, taken from reference TRBV5-4 and TRBJ1-4): ETGVTQSPTHLIKTRGQQVTLRCSSQSGHNTVSWYQQALGQGPQFIFQYYREEENGRGNFPPRFSGLQFPNYSSELNVNALELDDSALYLCASSLRDRGSEKLFFGSGTQLSVL.